This T cell receptor beta chain stems from a study of blood T cells in healthy people across ages. Study-level background: For every two T cells, template switching captured about one barcoded beta molecule.

The individuals who served as donors were healthy Caucasians living in Russia, aged roughly 6 to 90. Primers used in a second PCR of about 7 to 12 cycles were a sample-barcoded 5' primer and a J-beta primer mix. TCRdb re-derived calls from the 5' RACE reads in MiXCR, one entry per CDR3 protein. The sample consists of 1.5 million to 2 million distinct CDR3 sequences, 35% to 50% of them appearing once. This clonotype turned up a few times. CDR1 and CDR2 (germline): SGDLS, YYNGEE. This CDR3 contains 12 residues. V gave up 1 base and J gave up 9 bases, with 9 bases separating them. Sequenced material: blood. The source of this sequence is a human donor in good health. V usage is TRBV9 and J usage is TRBJ2-3, with D possibly matching TRBD2 (6 bases). The DNA of the CDR3 is TGTGCCAGCAGCGTACGGAGGGGAACGCAGTATTTT. Protein sequence: CASSVRRGTQYF.